Here is one TCR beta chain with its context. Its antigen remains unidentified. The V segment lost 4 bases and the J segment 4 bases; nucleotides outside the gene matches: 5. The CDR3 loop spans 15 amino acids. The germline V gene encodes CDR1 MDHEN and CDR2 SYDVKM. The protocol was immunoSEQ multiplex PCR, while the TCRdb copy is restricted to in-frame clones and leaves out a portion. The profile shows about 42,000 clones, approximately 80% of them singletons. This record comes from a study of T cell responses to AZD1222 COVID-19 vaccine. Whole-study findings and limits: Females made up more of the donors, who were largely white British, and clonal diversity may have come out too low. Following two doses of AZD1222, Spike-specific TCR breadth and depth rose. Reports indicate that nearly half of spike-specific TCRs are directed at unmutated variant regions.

The chain recombines TRBV28 with TRBJ2-3; TRBD1 matches at 10 bases. The sequence derives from an adult who received the AZD1222 COVID-19 vaccine. Sequences were derived from peripheral blood, sampled 28 days after the second AZD1222 dose. The CDR3 sequence: CASSSSGTGADTQYF. In DNA, the CDR3 is TGTGCCAGCAGTTCTTCCGGGACAGGGGCAGATACGCAGTATTTT.